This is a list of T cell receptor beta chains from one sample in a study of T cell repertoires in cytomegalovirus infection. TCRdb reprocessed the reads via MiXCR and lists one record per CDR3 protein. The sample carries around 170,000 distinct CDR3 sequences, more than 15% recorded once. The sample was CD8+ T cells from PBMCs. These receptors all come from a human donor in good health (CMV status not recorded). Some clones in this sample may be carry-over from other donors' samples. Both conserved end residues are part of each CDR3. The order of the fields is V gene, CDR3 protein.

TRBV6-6 CASTEGELINQPQHF
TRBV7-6 CASSSPGQAYRNEKLFF
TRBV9 CASSGGTSAEQYF
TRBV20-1 CSARISLAGPYEQYF
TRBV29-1 CSVVGTDEQYF
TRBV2 CASSGGTTYEQYF
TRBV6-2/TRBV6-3 CASSYSTVKATYEQYF
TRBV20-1 CSARAGANYGYTF
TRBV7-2 CASSLFDRDPLTDTQYF
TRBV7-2 CASSNKGVTYLTGELFF
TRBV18 CASSPPGELAGGNEQFF
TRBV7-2 CASSSGQSTDTQYF
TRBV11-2 CASSLDRSGLAGANVLTF
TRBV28 CASSLPSGTYEQYF
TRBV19 CASSIAGENNNEQFF
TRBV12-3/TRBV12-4 CASSGLAEPNEQFF
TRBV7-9 CASSSQDYPYNEQFF
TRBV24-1 CATSDRDVDGYTF
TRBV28 CASSLGTSGYNEQFF
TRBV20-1 CSARKLTSSTDTQYF
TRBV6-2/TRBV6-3 CASSYSRIAGYNEQFF
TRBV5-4 CASSPTHGNTIYF
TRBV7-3 CASSITGELFF
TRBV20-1 CSARGEREYNEQFF
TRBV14 CASSQFLTGMNTEAFF
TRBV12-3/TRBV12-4 CASSRGRPGAFF
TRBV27 CASSKSTGANSPLHF
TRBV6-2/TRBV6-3 CASSEALSSPYNEQFF
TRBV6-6 CASRPQERYGYTF
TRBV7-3 CASSLNPAGIPSGANVLTF
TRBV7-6 CASSLVGDTPDMPRTQYF
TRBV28 CASSLGGSFRDEQYF
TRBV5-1 CASSLNRPNTEAFF
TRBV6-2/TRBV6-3 CASSYGKTYGYTF
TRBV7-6 CASSDPSGRAGEQYF
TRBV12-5 CARLRGIVAKNIQYF
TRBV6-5 CASSSLTSGIFDEQFF
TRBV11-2 CASSLTSGTNNEQFF
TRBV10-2 CASTGSSYEQYF
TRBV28 CASRPPGIAYEQYF
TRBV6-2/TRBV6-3 CASSFSGDRGYEQYF
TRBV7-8 CASSGPGQGSNEQFF